Shown below are 17 T cell receptor beta chains from a single sample sequenced in a study of neoadjuvant anti-PD-1 for oral cavity cancer. The time point is: after neoadjuvant nivolumab, at surgical resection. Sequencing was performed with immunoSEQ multiplex PCR; in TCRdb, only in-frame clones are kept and a portion is missing. The sample holds roughly 13,000 clones, roughly 70% seen once. The sequencing used PBMCs, collected after nivolumab (anti-PD-1) treatment. The receptors originated from a person between 40 and 85 years old with oral cavity squamous cell carcinoma.

The chain carries TRBV27 and TRBJ1-2; TRBD1 might be the D (5 bases). CDR3 size: 15 residues. Germline CDR1 reads MNHEY; CDR2 reads SMNVEV (reference sequence). Trimming removed 3 bases at V and 2 bases at J, with 13 bases between. The CDR3 loop reads CASSFGAGPNYGYTF. CDR3 DNA: TGTGCCAGCAGTTTTGGGGCAGGGCCGAACTATGGCTACACCTTC.

V is TRBV5-1 and J is TRBJ2-7, with D possibly TRBD2 on 6 matching bases. The CDR3 totals 13 residues. V lost 4 bases and J 3 bases, leaving 11 bases between the germline ends. Germline V gene lookup returns CDR1 SGHRS and CDR2 YFSETQ. The CDR3 here is CASSNGEVYEQYF. CDR3 DNA sequence: TGCGCCAGCAGCAATGGGGAGGTCTACGAGCAGTACTTC. Variable domain in full (rest from reference TRBV5-1 and TRBJ2-7): KAGVTQTPRYLIKTRGQQVTLSCSPISGHRSVSWYQQTPGQGLQFLFEYFSETQRNKGNFPGRFSGRQFSNSRSEMNVSTLELGDSALYLCASSNGEVYEQYFGPGTRLTVT.

This clone was found a few times. The chain links TRBV4-1 to TRBJ1-2; D is unclear. Germline loops: CDR1 MGHRA, CDR2 YSYEKL. V was trimmed by 1 base and J by 4 bases, leaving 10 bases between them. This CDR3 comprises 14 residues. The CDR3 coding sequence is TGCGCCAGCAGCCAAGGGGCGGTGGCCTATGGCTACACCTTC. Translated: CASSQGAVAYGYTF.

This clone was counted a single time. This chain joins TRBV10-3 and TRBJ2-1; the match to TRBD2 covers 11 bases. Looked up from germline, CDR1 is ENHRY and CDR2 is SYGVKD. Trimming removed 2 bases from V and 4 bases from J; junction bases left unmatched: 4. The CDR3 extends over 16 amino acids. The CDR3, as DNA: TGTGCCATCAGTGAGGCTAGCGGGAGGTCTTACAATGAGCAGTTCTTC. As protein: CAISEASGRSYNEQFF.

The CDR3 region is CASTGWGAGANVLTF. The CDR3 DNA sequence: TGTGCCAGCACAGGTTGGGGCGCTGGGGCCAACGTCCTGACTTTC. The V gene is TRBV28, the J gene TRBJ2-6, with D possibly being TRBD1 (5 bases). The germline CDR1 and CDR2 sequences are MDHEN and SYDVKM. The V gene lost 7 bases and the J gene lost 2 bases, with 12 bases spanning the gap. This CDR3 has 15 residues.

This clone was detected only once. This chain connects TRBV7-9 to TRBJ1-2, with 7 positions matching TRBD1. Looked up from germline, CDR1 is SEHNR and CDR2 is FQNEAQ (reference sequence). The CDR3 is made up of 13 amino acids. The V segment lost 5 bases and the J segment 6 bases; nucleotides outside the gene matches: 6. The CDR3 coding sequence is TGTGCCAGCAGCCCCAGACAGGGCGATGGCTACACCTTC. Amino acids: CASSPRQGDGYTF.

The rearrangement joins TRBV14 to TRBJ1-3; unclear D gene. The CDR3 runs 13 residues. The germline gives CDR1 SGHDN, CDR2 FVKESK. Trimming took off 1 base at V and 3 bases at J, with 4 bases between the two ends. The CDR3 nucleotides are TGTGCCAGCAGCCAAGGCCTTGGAAACACCATATATTTT. Translation gives CASSQGLGNTIYF.

The genes are TRBV6-5 and TRBJ1-2, with D unresolved. This CDR3 region has 11 residues. Deletions cut 7 bases from V and 6 bases from J, with 9 bases between. The germline gives CDR1 MNHEY, CDR2 SVGAGI. This CDR3 is CASTWENGYTF. The DNA of the CDR3 is TGTGCCAGCACATGGGAGAATGGCTACACCTTC.

The gene calls are TRBV9 and TRBJ2-7; D is uncertain. The CDR3 contains 13 residues. Trimming removed 4 bases from V and 3 bases from J, with 11 bases in between. In germline, CDR1 is SGDLS, CDR2 YYNGEE. The chain's CDR3 is CASSFGLGYEQYF. CDR3 bases: TGTGCCAGCAGCTTCGGCCTGGGCTACGAGCAGTACTTC. Full variable domain (remainder filled in from reference TRBV9 and TRBJ2-7): DSGVTQTPKHLITATGQRVTLRCSPRSGDLSVYWYQQSLDQGLQFLIQYYNGEERAKGNILERFSAQQFPDLHSELNLSSLELGDSALYFCASSFGLGYEQYFGPGTRLTVT.

The rearrangement uses TRBV6-1 and TRBJ1-5, with D perhaps TRBD1 (6 bases). CDR1 and CDR2 (germline): MNHNS, SASEGT. Between the trimmed V and J ends, which lost 6 bases and 9 bases, there was a span of 15 bases. The CDR3 is made up of 13 amino acids. CDR3 residues: CASRGGSGGPQHF. CDR3 coding DNA: TGTGCCAGCAGGGGGGGCTCCGGGGGGCCCCAGCATTTT.

The rearrangement links TRBV30 to TRBJ2-1, with 11 positions matching TRBD1. J gave up 9 bases and V 3 bases, and 7 bases lay outside the gene matches. Looked up from germline, CDR1 is GTSNPN and CDR2 is SVGIG (reference sequence). CDR3 length equals 14 residues. CDR3 nucleotide sequence: TGTGCCTGGAGCCAACGGACAGGGGGCGTTGAGCAGTTCTTC. Its protein product is CAWSQRTGGVEQFF.

This rearrangement joins TRBV18 to TRBJ2-5, with a possible D match to TRBD1 (6 bases). There are 16 residues in the CDR3. V lost 3 bases to trimming and J lost 5 bases, with 19 bases between them. The germline CDR1 and CDR2 sequences are KGHSH and LQKENI. CDR3: CASSPTAGEYAETQYF. In DNA, the CDR3 is TGTGCCAGCTCACCCACTGCAGGGGAATACGCGGAGACCCAGTACTTC.

The chain uses TRBV5-4 and TRBJ1-1; D gene unclear. Germline V gene sequence: CDR1 SGHNT, CDR2 YYREEE (reference sequence). CDR3 size: 17 residues. With 3 bases removed from V and 3 bases from J, the gap between germline ends came to 21 bases. The CDR3 DNA sequence: TGTGCCAGCAGCTCCCGAACCTGGACCGCCCGGGACACTGAAGCTTTCTTT. Translated: CASSSRTWTARDTEAFF.

The chain employs TRBV6-5 and TRBJ2-3; no clear D. Looked up from germline, CDR1 is MNHEY and CDR2 is SVGAGI. The CDR3 is 11 residues long. The V and J ends lost 0 bases and 9 bases respectively, with 4 bases between them. CDR3: CASSYSSTQYF. In nucleotides, the CDR3 is TGTGCCAGCAGTTACTCATCGACGCAGTATTTT.

The chain employs TRBV5-6 and TRBJ1-5, with TRBD1 matching over 9 bases. The germline V gene has CDR1 SGHDT and CDR2 YYEEEE. The CDR3 covers 15 residues. V was pared by 2 bases and J by 4 bases, with 4 bases of the junction left unmatched. CDR3 DNA: TGTGCCAGCAGCTTCCGGGACAGGGCGAATCAGCCCCAGCATTTT. Translating gives CASSFRDRANQPQHF.

In this sample, this clone turned up once. V usage is TRBV10-2 and J usage is TRBJ2-5; TRBD2 aligns across 10 bases. Germline V gene lookup returns CDR1 WSHSY and CDR2 SAAADI. This CDR3 region has 14 residues. V trimming: 7 bases; J trimming: 2 bases; junction bases outside the gene matches: 4. The CDR3 region is CASTRTSGQETQYF. DNA of the CDR3: TGCGCCAGCACTCGGACTAGCGGTCAAGAGACCCAGTACTTC.

This clone was counted between two and nine times. The chain recombines TRBV19 with TRBJ1-5; D unresolved. Per germline, CDR1 LNHDA and CDR2 SQIVND (reference sequence). Trimming shortened V by 5 bases and J by 1 base, and 6 bases separated the two germline ends. The length of the CDR3 is 13 residues. CDR3 in amino acids: CASSDQSNQPQHF. The CDR3 region has the DNA TGTGCCAGTAGTGATCAGAGCAATCAGCCCCAGCATTTT. Full variable domain (outside the CDR3, taken from reference TRBV19 and TRBJ1-5): DGGITQSPKYLFRKEGQNVTLSCEQNLNHDAMYWYRQDPGQGLRLIYYSQIVNDFQKGDIAEGYSVSREKKESFPLTVTSAQKNPTAFYLCASSDQSNQPQHFGDGTRLSIL.